Ten or more counts support the clone carrying this T cell receptor (beta chain). These data originate in a study of T cells in Graves' hyperthyroidism and ophthalmopathy. TCR beta CDR3 regions were amplified from RNA transcripts. The primer set for the first-round RT-PCR of the TCR CDR3 was HTBI. TCRdb used MiXCR to reprocess the multiplex PCR reads, holding one entry per CDR3 protein. The profile shows under 450,000 distinct CDR3 sequences, approximately 14% of them singletons. Germline-derived CDR1 and CDR2 are GTSNPN and SVGIG (reference sequence). The CDR3 has 14 residues. V was pared by 4 bases and J by 7 bases, with 19 bases between.

The sequence derives from a young woman with Graves' hyperthyroidism. This sequence joins TRBV30 and TRBJ1-2; the D gene is possibly TRBD1 (5 bases). The sample taken for sequencing was blood. The CDR3 bases are TGTGCCTGGACCCCCAGGGAATGGTATGGTGGCTACACCTTC. Amino acid sequence: CAWTPREWYGGYTF.